The next 2 T cell receptor beta chains were all read from a single sample in a study of Ad26.COV2.S vaccination and SARS-CoV-2 variants. Here immunoSEQ multiplex PCR was the method, and the copy in TCRdb shows in-frame clones only, minus some. Among about 180,000 clones listed, around 90% were seen once. The starting material was peripheral blood, obtained after recovery from COVID-19. The receptors derive from a human donor who had recovered from COVID-19.

The V and J genes are TRBV5-1 and TRBJ1-4, with D possibly being TRBD1 (6 bases). The germline V gene encodes CDR1 SGHRS and CDR2 YFSETQ. V lost 4 bases and J lost 8, with 18 bases in between. This CDR3 region has 15 residues. The CDR3 protein is CASSPGAGVEEKLFF. For the CDR3, the DNA is TGCGCCAGCAGCCCCGGGGCAGGGGTAGAGGAAAAACTGTTTTTT.

The chain recombines TRBV11-3 with TRBJ2-3, with D perhaps given as TRBD1 or TRBD2 (5 bases each). The germline V and J ends were trimmed by 5 bases and 2 bases, with 14 bases remaining between them. CDR1 SGHNT and CDR2 YENEEA come from the germline V gene. The CDR3 is 15 residues long. CDR3 in amino acids: CASSLSGTFTDTQYF. The CDR3 DNA follows: TGTGCCAGCAGCCTATCCGGGACCTTCACAGATACGCAGTATTTT.